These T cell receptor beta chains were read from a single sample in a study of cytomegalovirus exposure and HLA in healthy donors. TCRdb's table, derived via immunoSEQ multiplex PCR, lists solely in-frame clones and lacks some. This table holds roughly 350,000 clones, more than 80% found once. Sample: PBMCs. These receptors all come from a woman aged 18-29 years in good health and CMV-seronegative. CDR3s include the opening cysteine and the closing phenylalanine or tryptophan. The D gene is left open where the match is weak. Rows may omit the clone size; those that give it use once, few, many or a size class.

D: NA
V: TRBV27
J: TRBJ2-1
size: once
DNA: TGTGCCAGCATCCCAGGACGGGGTCACTCCTACAATGAGCAGTTCTTC
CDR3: CASIPGRGHSYNEQFF

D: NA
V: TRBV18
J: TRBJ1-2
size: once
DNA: TGTGCCAGCTCACCGGTTAGGGGAAACTATGGCTACACCTTC
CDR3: CASSPVRGNYGYTF

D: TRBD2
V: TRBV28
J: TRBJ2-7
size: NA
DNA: TGTGCCAGCAGGAGCTGGGGGGGGAGCCCCTACGAGCAGTACTTC
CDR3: CASRSWGGSPYEQYF

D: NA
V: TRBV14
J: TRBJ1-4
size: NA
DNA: TGTGCCAGCAGCCTGATAAGGGGTGAAAAACTGTTTTTT
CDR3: CASSLIRGEKLFF

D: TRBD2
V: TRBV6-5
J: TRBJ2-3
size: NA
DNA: TGTGCCAGCAGTTACTCGATATTAGCGGGAGTGGTAACGCAGTATTTT
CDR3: CASSYSILAGVVTQYF

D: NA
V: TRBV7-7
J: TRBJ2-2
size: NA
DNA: TGTGCTAGCAGCTTCAGTTCTGGACTGCTAAACACCGGGGAGCTGTTTTTT
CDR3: CASSFSSGLLNTGELFF

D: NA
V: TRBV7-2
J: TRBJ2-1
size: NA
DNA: TGTGCCAGCAGCCGTATGGGCGGGTGGTTCTTC
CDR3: CASSRMGGWFF

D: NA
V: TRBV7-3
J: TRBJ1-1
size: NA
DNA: TGTGCCAGCAGCTTATATCCGGGCGCAGGGACTGAAGCTTTCTTT
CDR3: CASSLYPGAGTEAFF

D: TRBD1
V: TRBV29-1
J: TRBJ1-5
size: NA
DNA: TGCAGCGTGGGGGACAGGGATCAGCCCCAGCATTTT
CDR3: CSVGDRDQPQHF

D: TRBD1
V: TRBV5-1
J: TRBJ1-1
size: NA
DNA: TGCGCCAGCAGCCTTCGGACAGGGGCCTCTGAAGCTTTCTTT
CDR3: CASSLRTGASEAFF

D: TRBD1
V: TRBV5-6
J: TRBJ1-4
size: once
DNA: TGTGCCAGCAGCCTTCTGACAGGGGGACGGGAAAAACTGTTTTTT
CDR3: CASSLLTGGREKLFF

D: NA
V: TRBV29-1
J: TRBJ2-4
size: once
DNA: TGCAGCGTCCTACAGTTAGCCAAAAACATTCAGTACTTC
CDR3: CSVLQLAKNIQYF

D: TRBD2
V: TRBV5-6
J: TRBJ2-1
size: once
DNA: TGTGCCAGCAGCTTGGGGGCTAGCGGGAGTCGTACAAACAATGAGCAGTTCTTC
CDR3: CASSLGASGSRTNNEQFF

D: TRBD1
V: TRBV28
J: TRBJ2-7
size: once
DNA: TGTGCCAGCAGTTTCCCCGACAGGGATACCTACGAGCAGTACTTC
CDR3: CASSFPDRDTYEQYF

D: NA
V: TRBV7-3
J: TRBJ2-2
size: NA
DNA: TGTGCCAGCAGCTCAGGACAGCTTAACACCGGGGAGCTGTTTTTT
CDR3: CASSSGQLNTGELFF

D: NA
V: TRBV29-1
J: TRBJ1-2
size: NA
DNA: TGCAGCGTTGATGTAGAGCGAGTCTATGGCTACACCTTC
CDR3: CSVDVERVYGYTF

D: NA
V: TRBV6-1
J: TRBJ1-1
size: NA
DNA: TGTGCCAGCACACCAGGGGTGCCCACTGAAGCTTTCTTT
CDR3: CASTPGVPTEAFF

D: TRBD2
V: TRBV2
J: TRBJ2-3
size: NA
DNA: TGTGCCAGCAGTGAAGAGGCGGGAGGGCCGGTAGATACGCAGTATTTT
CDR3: CASSEEAGGPVDTQYF

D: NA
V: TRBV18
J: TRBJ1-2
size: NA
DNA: TGTGCCAGCTCACCACGGGAGCACTATGGCTACACCTTC
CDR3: CASSPREHYGYTF

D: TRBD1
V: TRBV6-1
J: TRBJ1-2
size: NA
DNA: TGTGCCAGCAGTGAAATCTCACAGGGGTCTGGCTACACCTTC
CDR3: CASSEISQGSGYTF

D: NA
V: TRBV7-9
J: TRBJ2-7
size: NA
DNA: TGTGCCAGCAGCTTGCCAGGGACTTACGAGCAGTACTTC
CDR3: CASSLPGTYEQYF

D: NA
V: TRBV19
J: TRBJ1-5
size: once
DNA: TGTGCCAGTAAAGGGGCGGGGGCAGCATATAGCAATCAGCCCCAGCATTTT
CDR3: CASKGAGAAYSNQPQHF

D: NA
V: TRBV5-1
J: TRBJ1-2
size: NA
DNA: TGCGCCAGCAGCTCCAGCCCAGGGGAAGGCTACACCTTC
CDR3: CASSSSPGEGYTF

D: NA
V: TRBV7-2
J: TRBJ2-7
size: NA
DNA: TGTGCCAGCAGCTTTTCACAGAGCTCCTACGAGCAGTACTTC
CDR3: CASSFSQSSYEQYF

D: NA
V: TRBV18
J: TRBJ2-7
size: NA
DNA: TGTGCCAGCTCACCAAGGCAGGGATCGAGCGAGCAGTACTTC
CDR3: CASSPRQGSSEQYF

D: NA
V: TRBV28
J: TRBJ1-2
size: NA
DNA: TGTGCCAGCCGCAACAACCTGGGGAGGGCTAACTATGGCTACACCTTC
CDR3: CASRNNLGRANYGYTF

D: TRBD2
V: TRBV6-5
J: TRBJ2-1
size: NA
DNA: TGTGCCACAGTGGAATTAGCGGGGCCCTTCAATGAGCAGTTCTTC
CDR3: CATVELAGPFNEQFF

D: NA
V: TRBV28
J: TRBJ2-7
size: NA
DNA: TGTGCCAGCAGGACAGGCTCTGAATACGAGCAGTACTTC
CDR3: CASRTGSEYEQYF

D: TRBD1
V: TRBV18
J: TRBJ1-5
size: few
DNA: TGTGCCAGCTCCGGGACAGAGAATCAGCCCCAGCATTTT
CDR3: CASSGTENQPQHF

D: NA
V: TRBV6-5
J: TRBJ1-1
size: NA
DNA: TGTGCCAGCAGTACAGGGAACACTGAAGCTTTCTTT
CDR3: CASSTGNTEAFF

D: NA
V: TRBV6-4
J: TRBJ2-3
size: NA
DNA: TGTGCCAGCAGTGCAGCCCCCGGGAGCACAGATACGCAGTATTTT
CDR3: CASSAAPGSTDTQYF

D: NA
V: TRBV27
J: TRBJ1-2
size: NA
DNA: TGTGCCAGCAGTCTCACCCCTCAGGCCTATGGCTACACCTTC
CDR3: CASSLTPQAYGYTF

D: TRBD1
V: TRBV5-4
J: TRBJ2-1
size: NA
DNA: TGTGCCAGCAGCTTGACAGGGGGCGAGTACAATGAGCAGTTCTTC
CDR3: CASSLTGGEYNEQFF

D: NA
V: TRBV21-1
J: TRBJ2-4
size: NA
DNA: TGTGCCAGCAGCGATCAGGGGACAGAAAACATTCAGTACTTC
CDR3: CASSDQGTENIQYF

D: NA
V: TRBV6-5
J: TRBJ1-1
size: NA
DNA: TGTGCCAGCACCGGGATCGGGATGGCTTTCTTT
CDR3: CASTGIGMAFF

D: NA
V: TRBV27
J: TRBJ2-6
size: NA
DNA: TGTGCCAGCAGTACCCTGGACATTGTAGGGGCCAACGTCCTGACTTTC
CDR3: CASSTLDIVGANVLTF

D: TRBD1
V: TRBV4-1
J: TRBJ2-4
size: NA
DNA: TGCGCCAGCAGCCAGGCGACAGGGGTGGGCAAAAACATTCAGTACTTC
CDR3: CASSQATGVGKNIQYF

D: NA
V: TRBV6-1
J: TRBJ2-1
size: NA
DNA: TGTGCCAGCAGTGAAGTGTCAGTCTACAATGAGCAGTTCTTC
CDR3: CASSEVSVYNEQFF

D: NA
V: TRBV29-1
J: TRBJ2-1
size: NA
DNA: TGCAGCGTTGAAGGTCAGTCCTACAATGAGCAGTTCTTC
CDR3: CSVEGQSYNEQFF